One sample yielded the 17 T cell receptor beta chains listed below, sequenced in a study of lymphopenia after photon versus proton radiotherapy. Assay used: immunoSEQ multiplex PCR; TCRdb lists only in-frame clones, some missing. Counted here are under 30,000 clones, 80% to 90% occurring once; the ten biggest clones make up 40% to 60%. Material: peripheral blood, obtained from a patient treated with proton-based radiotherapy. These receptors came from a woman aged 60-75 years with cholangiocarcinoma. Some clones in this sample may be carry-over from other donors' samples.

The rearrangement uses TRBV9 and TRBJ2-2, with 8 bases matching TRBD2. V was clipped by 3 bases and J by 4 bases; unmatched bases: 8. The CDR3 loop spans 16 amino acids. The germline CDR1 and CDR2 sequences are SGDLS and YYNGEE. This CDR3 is CASSGRLARGTGELFF. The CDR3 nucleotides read TGTGCCAGCAGCGGCAGACTAGCGCGCGGCACCGGGGAGCTGTTTTTT. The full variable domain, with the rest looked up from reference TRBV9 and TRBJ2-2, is DSGVTQTPKHLITATGQRVTLRCSPRSGDLSVYWYQQSLDQGLQFLIQYYNGEERAKGNILERFSAQQFPDLHSELNLSSLELGDSALYFCASSGRLARGTGELFFGEGSRLTVL.

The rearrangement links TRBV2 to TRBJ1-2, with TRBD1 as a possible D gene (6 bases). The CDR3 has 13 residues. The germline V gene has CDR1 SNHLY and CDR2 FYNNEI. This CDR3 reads CAVVRGPSYGYTF. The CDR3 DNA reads TGTGCGGTAGTCAGGGGTCCTTCGTATGGCTACACCTTC.

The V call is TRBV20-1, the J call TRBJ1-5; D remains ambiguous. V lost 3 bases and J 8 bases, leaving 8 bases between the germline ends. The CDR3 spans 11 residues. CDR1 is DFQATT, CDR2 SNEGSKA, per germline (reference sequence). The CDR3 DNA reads TGCAGTGCTAGTAACTCGAAGCCCCAGCATTTT. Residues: CSASNSKPQHF.

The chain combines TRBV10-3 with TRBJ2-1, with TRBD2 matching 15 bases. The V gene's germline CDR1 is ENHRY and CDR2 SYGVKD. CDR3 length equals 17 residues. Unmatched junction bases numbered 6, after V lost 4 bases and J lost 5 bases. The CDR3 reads CAISGGLAGGPHNEQFF. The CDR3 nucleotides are TGTGCCATCAGTGGAGGACTAGCGGGAGGGCCCCACAATGAGCAGTTCTTC.

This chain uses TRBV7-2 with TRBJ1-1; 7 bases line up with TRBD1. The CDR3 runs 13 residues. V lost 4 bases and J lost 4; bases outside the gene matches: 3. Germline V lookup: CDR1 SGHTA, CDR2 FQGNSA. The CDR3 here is CASSSRQGTEAFF. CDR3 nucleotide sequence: TGTGCCAGCAGCTCCCGACAGGGCACTGAAGCTTTCTTT.

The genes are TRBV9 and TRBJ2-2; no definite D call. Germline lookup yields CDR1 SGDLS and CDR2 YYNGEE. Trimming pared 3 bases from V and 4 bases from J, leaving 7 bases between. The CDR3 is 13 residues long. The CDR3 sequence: CASSALPTGELFF. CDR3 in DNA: TGTGCCAGCAGCGCCCTCCCCACCGGGGAGCTGTTTTTT.

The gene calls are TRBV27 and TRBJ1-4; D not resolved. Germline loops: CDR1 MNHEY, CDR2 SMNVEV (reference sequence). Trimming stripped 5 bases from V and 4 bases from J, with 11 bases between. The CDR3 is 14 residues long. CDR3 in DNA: TGTGCCAGCAGTCCAGTGGGAGGTAATGAAAAACTGTTTTTT. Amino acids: CASSPVGGNEKLFF.

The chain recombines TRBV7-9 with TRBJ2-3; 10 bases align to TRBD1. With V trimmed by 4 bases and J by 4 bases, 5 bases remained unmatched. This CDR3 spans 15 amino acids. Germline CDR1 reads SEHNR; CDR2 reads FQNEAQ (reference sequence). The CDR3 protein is CASSSTGGSADTQYF. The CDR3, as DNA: TGTGCCAGCAGCTCGACAGGGGGCAGTGCAGATACGCAGTATTTT.

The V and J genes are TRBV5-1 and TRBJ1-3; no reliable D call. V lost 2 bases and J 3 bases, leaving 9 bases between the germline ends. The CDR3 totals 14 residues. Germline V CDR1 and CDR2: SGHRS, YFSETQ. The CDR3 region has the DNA TGCGCCAGCAGCTTTGTTGGGGATGGAAACACCATATATTTT. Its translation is CASSFVGDGNTIYF.

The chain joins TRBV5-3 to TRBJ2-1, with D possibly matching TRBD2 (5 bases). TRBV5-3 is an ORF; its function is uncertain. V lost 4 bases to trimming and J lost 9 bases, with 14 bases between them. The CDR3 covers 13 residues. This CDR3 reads CARSRGSNPEQFF. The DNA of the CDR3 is TGTGCCAGAAGCCGAGGGTCGAACCCTGAGCAGTTCTTC.

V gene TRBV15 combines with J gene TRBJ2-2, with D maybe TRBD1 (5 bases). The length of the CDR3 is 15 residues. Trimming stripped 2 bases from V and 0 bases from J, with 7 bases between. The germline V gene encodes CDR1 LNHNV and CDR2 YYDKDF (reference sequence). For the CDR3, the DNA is TGTGCCACCAGCAGATTGGACACGAACACCGGGGAGCTGTTTTTT. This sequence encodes CATSRLDTNTGELFF. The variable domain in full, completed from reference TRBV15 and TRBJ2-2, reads DAMVIQNPRYQVTQFGKPVTLSCSQTLNHNVMYWYQQKSSQAPKLLFHYYDKDFNNEADTPDNFQSRRPNTSFCFLDIRSPGLGDTAMYLCATSRLDTNTGELFFGEGSRLTVL.

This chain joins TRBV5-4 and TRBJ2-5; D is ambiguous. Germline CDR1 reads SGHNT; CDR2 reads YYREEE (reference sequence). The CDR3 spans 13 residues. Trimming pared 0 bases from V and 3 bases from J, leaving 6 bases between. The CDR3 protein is CASSLVPEETQYF. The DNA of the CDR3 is TGTGCCAGCAGCTTGGTTCCAGAAGAGACCCAGTACTTC.

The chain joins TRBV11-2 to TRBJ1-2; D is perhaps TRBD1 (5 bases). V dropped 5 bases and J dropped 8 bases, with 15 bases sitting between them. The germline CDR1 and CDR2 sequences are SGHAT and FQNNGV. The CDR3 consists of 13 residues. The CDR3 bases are TGTGCCAGCAGCCGTTCAAGTCAGGGAGGCTACACCTTC. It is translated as CASSRSSQGGYTF. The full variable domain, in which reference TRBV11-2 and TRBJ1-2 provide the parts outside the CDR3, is EAGVAQSPRYKIIEKRQSVAFWCNPISGHATLYWYQQILGQGPKLLIQFQNNGVVDDSQLPKDRFSAERLKGVDSTLKIQPAKLEDSAVYLCASSRSSQGGYTFGSGTRLTVV.

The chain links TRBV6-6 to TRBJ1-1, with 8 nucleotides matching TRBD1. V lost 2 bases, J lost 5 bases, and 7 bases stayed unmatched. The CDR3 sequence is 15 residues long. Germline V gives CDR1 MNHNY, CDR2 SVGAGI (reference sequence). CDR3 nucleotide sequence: TGTGCCAGCAGTTACCGGCCGCAGGGGGCGACTGAAGCTTTCTTT. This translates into CASSYRPQGATEAFF.

The CDR3 is CASSLLRGQETQYF. The DNA of the CDR3 is TGTGCCAGCAGCTTACTGCGCGGCCAAGAGACCCAGTACTTC. The chain couples TRBV6-5 to TRBJ2-5; D is unresolved. From germline, CDR1 is MNHEY and CDR2 SVGAGI. CDR3 length equals 14 residues. V gave up 6 bases and J gave up 1 base, with 12 bases separating them.

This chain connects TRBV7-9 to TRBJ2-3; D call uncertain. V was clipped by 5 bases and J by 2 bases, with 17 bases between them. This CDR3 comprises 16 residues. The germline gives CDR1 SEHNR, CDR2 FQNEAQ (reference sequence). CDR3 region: CASSPSRTQNTDTQYF. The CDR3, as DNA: TGTGCCAGCAGCCCATCCCGGACCCAAAACACAGATACGCAGTATTTT.

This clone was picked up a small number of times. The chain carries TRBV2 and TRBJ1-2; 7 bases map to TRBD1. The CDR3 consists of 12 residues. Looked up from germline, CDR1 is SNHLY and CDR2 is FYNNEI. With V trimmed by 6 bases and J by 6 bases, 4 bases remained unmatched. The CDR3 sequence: CASRAGGNGYTF. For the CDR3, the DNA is TGTGCCAGCAGGGCAGGGGGTAATGGCTACACCTTC.